This TCR beta chain is drawn from a study of T cell clones after liver transplantation. Overall study: A pre-transplant mixed lymphocyte reaction with TCRbeta sequencing defined graft-donor-reactive clones followed in post-transplant blood.

The CDR3 has 14 residues. V gave up 5 bases and J gave up 3 bases, with 10 bases separating them. Per germline, CDR1 SGHVS and CDR2 FQNEAQ. Regarding the study as a whole: Donor-reactive sequences fell more than third party-reactive ones, suggesting partial deletion.

Measured with immunoSEQ multiplex PCR; TCRdb has only the in-frame clones, and not every one. The sample includes 53,000 or so clones, roughly 84% of them seen just once. A note on this clone: Its cognate antigen is unknown.

The TCR comes from a human donor who received a liver transplant. V and J are TRBV7-8 and TRBJ2-2; D not certain. The sequenced sample was CD4+ T cells from blood, obtained before liver transplant. CDR3: CASSRTGYTGELFF. CDR3 DNA sequence: TGTGCCAGCAGCCGGACCGGATACACCGGGGAGCTGTTTTTT.